The next 18 T cell receptor beta chains were all read from a single sample in a study of T cell repertoires in cytomegalovirus infection. TCRdb fed the reads into MiXCR, producing one record per CDR3 protein. This sample has roughly 150,000 distinct CDR3 sequences, with more than 30% found just once. These receptors' targets are unknown. Source: CD8+ T cells from cultured PBMCs, taken from culture after CMV antigen stimulation. The source is a human donor in good health (CMV status not recorded). Some clones in this sample may be carry-over from other donors' samples.

V usage is TRBV28 and J usage is TRBJ2-7; TRBD2 aligns across 8 bases. Germline V gives CDR1 MDHEN, CDR2 SYDVKM. After removal of 5 bases from V and 3 bases from J, the junction contained 9 bases not matched to a gene. The CDR3 sequence is 15 residues long. This CDR3 reads CASSPPGLGNYEQYF. CDR3 nucleotides: TGTGCCAGCAGTCCTCCGGGACTAGGGAACTACGAGCAGTACTTC. The variable domain in full, with the rest retrieved from reference TRBV28 and TRBJ2-7, is DVKVTQSSRYLVKRTGEKVFLECVQDMDHENMFWYRQDPGLGLRLIYFSYDVKMKEKGDIPEGYSVSREKKERFSLILESASTNQTSMYLCASSPPGLGNYEQYFGPGTRLTVT.

This clonotype has at least ten counts. V usage is TRBV20-1 and J usage is TRBJ2-1, with TRBD2 matching 10 bases. CDR3 size: 14 residues. Germline V gene sequence: CDR1 DFQATT, CDR2 SNEGSKA (reference sequence). The V segment lost 3 bases and the J segment 6 bases; nucleotides outside the gene matches: 5. The CDR3 reads CSASKRGGSNEQFF. The DNA for the CDR3 is TGCAGTGCTAGTAAGCGGGGGGGGTCCAATGAGCAGTTCTTC.

The sample holds one count of this clonotype. CDR3 loop: CASSQGLRWRFLRGTQYF. CDR3 bases: TGTGCCAGCTCTCAGGGGCTCAGATGGAGATTTCTGCGGGGTACGCAGTATTTT. The chain joins TRBV18 to TRBJ2-3, with D perhaps TRBD1 or TRBD2 (6 bases each). This CDR3 has 18 residues. Per germline, CDR1 KGHSH and CDR2 LQKENI. V was cut by 6 bases and J by 8 bases, with 30 bases left in between.

This clonotype was found many times. This sequence joins TRBV27 and TRBJ2-5; 9 bases agree with TRBD2. The V and J ends lost 6 bases and 5 bases, in that order; junction bases with no gene match: 13. Germline CDR1 MNHEY, CDR2 SMNVEV (reference sequence). There are 16 residues in the CDR3. CDR3 nucleotides: TGTGCCAGCAGCCCAACCACTACTAGCGGGTGGGAGACCCAGTACTTC. This encodes CASSPTTTSGWETQYF.

This clonotype was seen at least ten times. The chain combines TRBV7-2 with TRBJ1-4; no reliable D call. V was cut by 6 bases and J by 0 bases, with 11 bases left in between. Germline V lookup: CDR1 SGHTA, CDR2 FQGNSA. The CDR3 loop spans 15 amino acids. The CDR3 spells CASRNRASTNEKLFF. DNA of the CDR3: TGTGCCAGCAGAAATCGGGCCTCAACTAATGAAAAACTGTTTTTT.

This clonotype turned up a few times. The V call is TRBV12-3 or TRBV12-4, the J call TRBJ2-3; weak D call: TRBD2 (6 bases). Trimming removed 8 bases at V and 3 bases at J, with 15 bases between. CDR3 length: 14 residues. The CDR3 protein is CASVGLLGTDTQYF. For the CDR3, the DNA is TGTGCCAGCGTGGGACTCCTCGGGACAGATACGCAGTATTTT.

The chain has TRBV12-3 or TRBV12-4 and TRBJ2-3, with 7 bases matching TRBD1. This CDR3 comprises 13 residues. The trim removed 6 bases at V and 6 bases at J, leaving 6 bases unmatched. The CDR3 protein is CASRLGTADTQYF. The CDR3 DNA sequence: TGTGCCAGCAGACTCGGGACAGCCGATACGCAGTATTTT.

In this sample, this clonotype turned up many times. This chain uses TRBV19 with TRBJ1-1; D perhaps matches TRBD1 (5 bases). The CDR3 covers 14 residues. Trimming removed 2 bases at V and 1 base at J, with 8 bases between. From germline, CDR1 is LNHDA and CDR2 SQIVND (reference sequence). CDR3 sequence: CASSIRQPNTEAFF. DNA for the CDR3: TGTGCCAGTAGTATACGACAGCCGAACACTGAAGCTTTCTTT. The full variable domain, rest sourced from reference TRBV19 and TRBJ1-1, is DGGITQSPKYLFRKEGQNVTLSCEQNLNHDAMYWYRQDPGQGLRLIYYSQIVNDFQKGDIAEGYSVSREKKESFPLTVTSAQKNPTAFYLCASSIRQPNTEAFFGQGTRLTVV.

This clonotype was observed a handful of times. The rearrangement links TRBV7-2 to TRBJ1-3; D gene unclear. Per germline, CDR1 SGHTA and CDR2 FQGNSA. CDR3 size: 13 residues. V gave up 2 bases and J gave up 4 bases, with 6 bases separating them. CDR3 DNA: TGTGCCAGCAGCTTATGGCTGGGAAACACCATATATTTT. It codes for CASSLWLGNTIYF.

This clonotype was observed a handful of times. This sequence joins TRBV28 and TRBJ2-3; 16 bases are shared with TRBD2. This CDR3 has 16 residues. V lost 3 bases, J lost 7 bases, and 4 bases stayed unmatched. Germline-derived CDR1 and CDR2 are MDHEN and SYDVKM. The DNA for the CDR3 is TGTGCCAGCAGTTTGGGACTAGCGGGGGGGCCAAATACGCAGTATTTT. Translating gives CASSLGLAGGPNTQYF. The complete variable domain, with remaining parts taken from reference TRBV28 and TRBJ2-3, reads DVKVTQSSRYLVKRTGEKVFLECVQDMDHENMFWYRQDPGLGLRLIYFSYDVKMKEKGDIPEGYSVSREKKERFSLILESASTNQTSMYLCASSLGLAGGPNTQYFGPGTRLTVL.

This sequence joins TRBV6-2 or TRBV6-3 and TRBJ1-5, with D possibly matching TRBD1 (5 bases). The ends were cut back, 6 bases at V and 2 bases at J, with 14 bases in the middle. The CDR3 spans 15 residues. In germline, CDR1 is MNHEY, CDR2 SVGEGT. CDR3 bases: TGTGCCAGCAGAAAGGGACTCTTGGGCAATCAGCCCCAGCATTTT. This codes for CASRKGLLGNQPQHF.

This chain joins TRBV2 and TRBJ2-7; 7 nucleotides agree with TRBD1. J lost 2 bases, V lost 7 bases, and 2 bases had no gene match. This CDR3 is built from 12 residues. Germline assignment: CDR1 SNHLY and CDR2 FYNNEI. DNA for the CDR3: TGTGCCAGCATGCAGGGGGCCTACGAGCAGTACTTC. Protein product: CASMQGAYEQYF.

The CDR3 region has the DNA TGTGCCAGTAGTAGGAGGGAGCTCAATCAGCCCCAGCATTTT. Its protein product is CASSRRELNQPQHF. The V and J genes are TRBV19 and TRBJ1-5; the D is unclear. Germline V gives CDR1 LNHDA, CDR2 SQIVND (reference sequence). V lost 4 bases to trimming and J lost 3 bases, with 10 bases between them. CDR3 size: 14 residues.

The V gene is TRBV28, the J gene TRBJ1-1, with a weak D call TRBD1 (6 bases). Germline V gene data show CDR1 as MDHEN and CDR2 as SYDVKM. V gave up 6 bases and J gave up 1 base, with 12 bases separating them. CDR3 size: 14 residues. CDR3 region: CASRSLTGNTEAFF. CDR3 bases: TGTGCCAGCAGGTCATTGACAGGGAACACTGAAGCTTTCTTT.

This clonotype came up a few times. The chain has TRBV15 and TRBJ2-5; D possibly corresponds to TRBD2 (6 bases). Trimming shortened V by 0 bases and J by 0 bases, and 11 bases separated the two germline ends. Germline V gene lookup returns CDR1 LNHNV and CDR2 YYDKDF (reference sequence). The CDR3 length is 16 residues. The CDR3 loop reads CATSRDLTGDQETQYF. The DNA of the CDR3 is TGTGCCACCAGCAGAGATTTAACGGGGGACCAAGAGACCCAGTACTTC.

J is TRBJ2-1 and V is TRBV5-1; 8 bases align to TRBD1. Germline V CDR1 and CDR2: SGHRS, YFSETQ. The CDR3 runs to 14 residues. V was clipped by 0 bases and J by 8 bases; unmatched bases: 4. CDR3 DNA sequence: TGCGCCAGCAGCTTGGCCACAGGGGGGCATGAGCAGTTCTTC. Protein sequence: CASSLATGGHEQFF.

This chain joins TRBV6-6 and TRBJ1-5; D is unresolved. The CDR3 totals 13 residues. CDR1 is MNHNY, CDR2 SVGAGI, per germline (reference sequence). Between the trimmed V and J ends, which lost 6 bases and 5 bases, there was a span of 11 bases. CDR3 coding DNA: TGTGCCAGCAGCGAGTGGGTTTATCAGCCCCAGCATTTT. Translating gives CASSEWVYQPQHF.

This chain uses TRBV5-1 with TRBJ1-1; perhaps TRBD1 as D (5 bases). Germline assignment: CDR1 SGHRS and CDR2 YFSETQ. CDR3 size: 13 residues. V lost 4 bases and J lost 12, with 19 bases in between. The DNA for the CDR3 is TGCGCCAGCAGCCGGTTCGAGGAACAGGCTCCTTTCTTT. Protein: CASSRFEEQAPFF.